This record covers a single T cell receptor (beta chain). The antigen remains unidentified. After template switching added a universal primer site, the resulting cDNA carried unique molecular identifiers. TCRdb re-derived calls from the 5' RACE reads in MiXCR, one entry per CDR3 protein. The profile shows about 470,000 distinct CDR3 sequences, approximately 24% of them singletons. The sample comes from a study of identical twins. Notes on the study in general: Beta out-of-frame twin sharing showed a weaker excess.

This CDR3 region has 13 residues. The germline V gene has CDR1 DFQATT and CDR2 SNEGSKA (reference sequence). The V and J ends lost 4 bases and 3 bases respectively, with 13 bases between them. The same sample was also used in a study of T cells expressing NK-cell markers. That source notes: Sorted CD3+CD56-NKG2C+, CD3+CD56+NKG2C- and CD3+CD56+NKG2C+ T cells were the source of the TCR beta repertoires. With respect to HCMV, seven of the eight sequenced donors were seropositive, and one was seronegative.

The sequencing input was CD4+ T cells sorted from blood. The sequence was obtained from a woman under 30 in good health. The chain joins TRBV20-1 to TRBJ2-7; D is tentatively TRBD1 or TRBD2 (6 bases each). The CDR3 protein is CSATGDLVYEQYF. CDR3 nucleotide sequence: TGCAGTGCTACAGGGGACTTGGTCTACGAGCAGTACTTC.